This T cell receptor beta chain was found in a study of T-cell reconstitution after alpha-beta-depleted transplantation in children. Study outcomes and limitations: High day-60 TCRbeta diversity in some patients came from surviving recipient T cells and thymic progenitors. Newly produced T cells mostly accounted for T-cell counts and diversity one year post-transplant. The origin of alpha-beta T cells about two months after transplant was reportedly several hundred expanded graft clones.

The CDR3 extends over 15 amino acids. Per germline, CDR1 SGHRS and CDR2 YFSETQ. Preparation of the TCRbeta library was carried out with unique molecular identifiers. TCRdb re-analysed the PCR reads in MiXCR, keeping a single row per CDR3 protein. There are 800,000 to 1,000,000 distinct CDR3 sequences in the sample; roughly 31% occur only once, and 28% lies in the top ten. This clonotype was seen ten or more times. The antigen is unknown. A read error may produce the germline difference seen at one junction end. The sample was PBMCs, mostly from graft donor cells, taken 360 days after TCRalphabeta/CD19-depleted stem cell transplant. The rearrangement uses TRBV5-1 and TRBJ1-1; no clear D. The clonotype was recovered from a boy younger than two who had a stem cell transplant for SCID, so the T cells may come from the graft donor. CDR3 sequence reads: CASSLGRLMNTEAFF. The CDR3 DNA sequence: TGTGCCAGCAGCTTAGGGAGGCTCATGAACACTGAAGCTTTCTTT.